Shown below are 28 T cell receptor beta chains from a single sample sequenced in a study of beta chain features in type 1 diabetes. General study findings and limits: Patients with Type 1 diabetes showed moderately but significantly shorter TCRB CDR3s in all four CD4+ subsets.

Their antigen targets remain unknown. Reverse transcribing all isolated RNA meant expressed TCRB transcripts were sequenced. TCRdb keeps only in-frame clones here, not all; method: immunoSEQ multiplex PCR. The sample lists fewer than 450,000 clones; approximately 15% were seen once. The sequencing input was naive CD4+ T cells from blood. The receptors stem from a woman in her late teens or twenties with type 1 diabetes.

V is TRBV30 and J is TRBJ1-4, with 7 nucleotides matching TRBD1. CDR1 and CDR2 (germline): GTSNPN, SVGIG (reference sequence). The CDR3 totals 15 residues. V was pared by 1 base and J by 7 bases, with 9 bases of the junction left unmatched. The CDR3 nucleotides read TGTGCCTGGAGTGATATCGGGACAGAGGTTGAAAAACTGTTTTTT. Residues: CAWSDIGTEVEKLFF.

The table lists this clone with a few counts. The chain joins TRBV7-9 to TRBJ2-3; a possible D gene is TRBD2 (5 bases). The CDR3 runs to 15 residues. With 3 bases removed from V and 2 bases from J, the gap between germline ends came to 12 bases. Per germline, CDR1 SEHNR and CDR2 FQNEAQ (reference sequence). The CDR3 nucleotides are TGTGCCAGCAGCTTCGGACTGGCAGCCACAGATACGCAGTATTTT. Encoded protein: CASSFGLAATDTQYF.

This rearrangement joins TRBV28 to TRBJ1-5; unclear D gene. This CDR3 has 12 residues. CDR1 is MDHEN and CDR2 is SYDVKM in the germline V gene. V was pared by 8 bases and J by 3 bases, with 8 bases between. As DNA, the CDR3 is TGTGCCAGCCAGTTGGCCAATCAGCCCCAGCATTTT. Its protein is CASQLANQPQHF.

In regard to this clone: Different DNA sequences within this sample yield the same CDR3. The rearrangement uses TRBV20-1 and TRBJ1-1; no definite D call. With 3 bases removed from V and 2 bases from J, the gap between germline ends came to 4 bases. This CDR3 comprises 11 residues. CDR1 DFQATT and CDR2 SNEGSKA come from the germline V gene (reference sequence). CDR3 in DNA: TGCAGTGCTAGTCTCAACACTGAAGCTTTCTTT. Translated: CSASLNTEAFF.

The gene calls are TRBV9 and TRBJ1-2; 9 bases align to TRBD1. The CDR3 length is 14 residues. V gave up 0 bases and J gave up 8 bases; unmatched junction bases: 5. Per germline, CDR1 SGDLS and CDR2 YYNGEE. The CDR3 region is CASSVGWTGEGYTF. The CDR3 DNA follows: TGTGCCAGCAGCGTAGGGTGGACAGGGGAAGGCTACACCTTC.

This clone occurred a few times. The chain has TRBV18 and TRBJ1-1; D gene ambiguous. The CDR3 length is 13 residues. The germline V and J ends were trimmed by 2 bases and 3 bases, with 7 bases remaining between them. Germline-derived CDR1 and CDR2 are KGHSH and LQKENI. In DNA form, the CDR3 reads TGTGCCAGCTCACCATCAGGTGACACTGAAGCTTTCTTT. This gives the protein CASSPSGDTEAFF.

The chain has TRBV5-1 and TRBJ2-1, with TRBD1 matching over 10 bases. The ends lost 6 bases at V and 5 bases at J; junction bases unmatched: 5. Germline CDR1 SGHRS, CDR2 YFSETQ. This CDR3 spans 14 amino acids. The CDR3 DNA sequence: TGCGCCAGCAACCCTGGACAGGGGGACAATGAGCAGTTCTTC. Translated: CASNPGQGDNEQFF.

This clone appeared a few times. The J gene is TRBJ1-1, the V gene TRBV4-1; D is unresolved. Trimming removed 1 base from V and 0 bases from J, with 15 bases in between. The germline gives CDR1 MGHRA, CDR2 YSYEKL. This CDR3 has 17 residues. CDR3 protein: CASSQGMVVNMNTEAFF. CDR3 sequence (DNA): TGCGCCAGCAGCCAAGGAATGGTTGTTAACATGAACACTGAAGCTTTCTTT.

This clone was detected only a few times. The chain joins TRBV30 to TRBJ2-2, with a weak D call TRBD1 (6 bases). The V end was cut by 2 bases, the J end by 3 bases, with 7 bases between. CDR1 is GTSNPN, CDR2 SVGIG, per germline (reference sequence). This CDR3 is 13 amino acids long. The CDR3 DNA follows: TGTGCCTGGAGTACAGGGCACACCGGGGAGCTGTTTTTT. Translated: CAWSTGHTGELFF. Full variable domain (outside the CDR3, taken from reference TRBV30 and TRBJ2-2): SQTIHQWPATLVQPVGSPLSLECTVEGTSNPNLYWYRQAAGRGLQLLFYSVGIGQISSEVPQNLSASRPQDRQFILSSKKLLLSDSGFYLCAWSTGHTGELFFGEGSRLTVL.

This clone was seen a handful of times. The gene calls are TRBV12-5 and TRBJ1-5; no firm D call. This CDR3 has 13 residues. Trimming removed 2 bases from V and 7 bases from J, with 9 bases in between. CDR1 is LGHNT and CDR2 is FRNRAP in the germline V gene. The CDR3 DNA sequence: TGTGCTAGTGGTTTGCTTGAGTGGCAGCCCCAGCATTTT. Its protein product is CASGLLEWQPQHF.

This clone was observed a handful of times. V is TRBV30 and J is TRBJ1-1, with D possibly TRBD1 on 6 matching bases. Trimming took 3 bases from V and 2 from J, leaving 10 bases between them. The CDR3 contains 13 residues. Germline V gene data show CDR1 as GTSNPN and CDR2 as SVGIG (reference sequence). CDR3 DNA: TGTGCCTGGAGGGGGGCGGTTAACACTGAAGCTTTCTTT. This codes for CAWRGAVNTEAFF.

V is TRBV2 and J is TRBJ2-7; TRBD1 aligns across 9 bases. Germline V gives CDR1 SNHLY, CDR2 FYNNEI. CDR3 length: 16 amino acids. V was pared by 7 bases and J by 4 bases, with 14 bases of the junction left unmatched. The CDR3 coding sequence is TGTGCCAGCACCGGGCTTAGGGACAGGGAAAAGTACGAGCAGTACTTC. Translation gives CASTGLRDREKYEQYF.

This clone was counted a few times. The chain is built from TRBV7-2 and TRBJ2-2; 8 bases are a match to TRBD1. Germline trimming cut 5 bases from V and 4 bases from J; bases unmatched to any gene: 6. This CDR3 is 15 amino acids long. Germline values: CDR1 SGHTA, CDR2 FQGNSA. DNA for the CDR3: TGTGCCAGCAGCGTGGACAGGGCGAGCACCGGGGAGCTGTTTTTT. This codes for CASSVDRASTGELFF.

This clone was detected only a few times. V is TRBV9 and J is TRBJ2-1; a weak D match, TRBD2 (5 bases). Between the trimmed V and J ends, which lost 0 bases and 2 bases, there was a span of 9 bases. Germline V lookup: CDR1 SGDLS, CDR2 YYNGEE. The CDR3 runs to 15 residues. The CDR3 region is CASSVASGTYNEQFF. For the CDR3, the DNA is TGTGCCAGCAGCGTAGCCAGCGGTACCTACAATGAGCAGTTCTTC.

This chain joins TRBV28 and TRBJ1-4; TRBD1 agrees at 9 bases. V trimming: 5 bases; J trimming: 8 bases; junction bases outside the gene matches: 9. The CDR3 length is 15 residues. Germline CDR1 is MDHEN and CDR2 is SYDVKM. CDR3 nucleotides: TGTGCCAGCAGTCAATCGGGACAGGGAGGGGAAAAACTGTTTTTT. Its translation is CASSQSGQGGEKLFF. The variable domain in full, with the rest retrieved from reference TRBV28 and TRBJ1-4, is DVKVTQSSRYLVKRTGEKVFLECVQDMDHENMFWYRQDPGLGLRLIYFSYDVKMKEKGDIPEGYSVSREKKERFSLILESASTNQTSMYLCASSQSGQGGEKLFFGSGTQLSVL.

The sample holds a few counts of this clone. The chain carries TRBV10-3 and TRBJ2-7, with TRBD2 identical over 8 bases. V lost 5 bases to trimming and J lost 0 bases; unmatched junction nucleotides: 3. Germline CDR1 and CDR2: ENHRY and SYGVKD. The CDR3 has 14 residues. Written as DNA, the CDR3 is TGTGCCATCAGTTCCCTAGCGGGCTCCTACGAGCAGTACTTC. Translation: CAISSLAGSYEQYF.

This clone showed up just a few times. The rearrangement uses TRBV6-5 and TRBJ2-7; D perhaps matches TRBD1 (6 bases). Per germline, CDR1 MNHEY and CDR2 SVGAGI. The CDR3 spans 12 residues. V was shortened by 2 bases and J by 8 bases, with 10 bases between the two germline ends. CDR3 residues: CASSYPQGQQYF. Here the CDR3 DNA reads TGTGCCAGCAGTTACCCCCAGGGGCAGCAGTACTTC.

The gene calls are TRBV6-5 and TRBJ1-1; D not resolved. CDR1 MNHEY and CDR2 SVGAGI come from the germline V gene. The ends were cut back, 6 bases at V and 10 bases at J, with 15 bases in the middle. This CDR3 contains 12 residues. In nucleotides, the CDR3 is TGTGCCAGCAGAGATGCAGGCTCCACAGCTTTCTTT. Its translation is CASRDAGSTAFF.

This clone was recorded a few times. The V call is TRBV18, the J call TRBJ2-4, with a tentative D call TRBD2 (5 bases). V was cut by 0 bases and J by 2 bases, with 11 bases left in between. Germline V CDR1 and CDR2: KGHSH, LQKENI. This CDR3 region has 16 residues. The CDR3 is CASSPPSGSTKNIQYF. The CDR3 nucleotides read TGTGCCAGCTCACCACCGTCTGGGAGTACCAAAAACATTCAGTACTTC.

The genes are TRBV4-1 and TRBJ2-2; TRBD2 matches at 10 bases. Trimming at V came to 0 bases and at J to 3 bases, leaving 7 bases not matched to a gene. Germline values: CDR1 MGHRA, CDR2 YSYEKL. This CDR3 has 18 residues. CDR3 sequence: CASSQEALAGDHTGELFF. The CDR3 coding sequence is TGCGCCAGCAGCCAAGAGGCCCTAGCGGGAGACCACACCGGGGAGCTGTTTTTT.

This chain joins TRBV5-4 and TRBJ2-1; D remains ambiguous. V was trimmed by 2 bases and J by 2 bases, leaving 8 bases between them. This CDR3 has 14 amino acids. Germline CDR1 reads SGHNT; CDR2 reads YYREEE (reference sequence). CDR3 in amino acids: CASSFERTYNEQFF. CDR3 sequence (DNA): TGTGCCAGCAGCTTTGAGAGGACCTACAATGAGCAGTTCTTC.

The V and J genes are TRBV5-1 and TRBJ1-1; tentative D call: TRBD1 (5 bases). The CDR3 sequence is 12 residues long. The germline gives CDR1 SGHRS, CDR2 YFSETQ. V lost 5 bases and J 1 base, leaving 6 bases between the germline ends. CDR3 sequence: CASRDTNTEAFF. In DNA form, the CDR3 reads TGCGCCAGCAGGGACACGAACACTGAAGCTTTCTTT.

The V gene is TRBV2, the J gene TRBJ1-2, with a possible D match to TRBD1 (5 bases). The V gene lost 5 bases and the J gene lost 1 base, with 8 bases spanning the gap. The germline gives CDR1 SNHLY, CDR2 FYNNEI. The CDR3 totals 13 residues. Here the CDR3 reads CASSPDSNYGYTF. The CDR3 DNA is TGTGCCAGCAGTCCTGACAGTAACTATGGCTACACCTTC.

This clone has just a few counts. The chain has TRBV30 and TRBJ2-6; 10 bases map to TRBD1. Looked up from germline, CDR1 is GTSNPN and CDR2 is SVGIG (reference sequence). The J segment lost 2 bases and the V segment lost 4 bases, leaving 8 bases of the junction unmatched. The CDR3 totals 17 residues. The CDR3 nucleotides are TGTGCCTGGACGCCGGGACAGGGGAGGGCTGGGGCCAACGTCCTGACTTTC. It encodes CAWTPGQGRAGANVLTF.

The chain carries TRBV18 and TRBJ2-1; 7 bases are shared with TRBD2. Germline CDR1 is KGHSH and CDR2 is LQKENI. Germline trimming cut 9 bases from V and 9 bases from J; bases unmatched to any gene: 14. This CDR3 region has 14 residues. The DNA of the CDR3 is TGTGCCAGTTCCCCGGGACTATCCTCGGGTGAGCAGTTCTTC. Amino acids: CASSPGLSSGEQFF.

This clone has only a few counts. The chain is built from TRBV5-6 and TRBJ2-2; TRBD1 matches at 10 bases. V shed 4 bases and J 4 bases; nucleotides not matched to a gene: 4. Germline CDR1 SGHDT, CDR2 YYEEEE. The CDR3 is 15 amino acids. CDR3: CASSPDRGLTGELFF. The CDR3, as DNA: TGTGCCAGCAGCCCAGACAGGGGGCTCACCGGGGAGCTGTTTTTT.

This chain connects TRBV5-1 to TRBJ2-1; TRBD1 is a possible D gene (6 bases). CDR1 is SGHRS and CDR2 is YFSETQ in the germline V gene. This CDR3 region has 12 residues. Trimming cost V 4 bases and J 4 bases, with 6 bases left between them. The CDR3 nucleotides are TGCGCCAGCAGCCAGGGGTACAATGAGCAGTTCTTC. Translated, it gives CASSQGYNEQFF.

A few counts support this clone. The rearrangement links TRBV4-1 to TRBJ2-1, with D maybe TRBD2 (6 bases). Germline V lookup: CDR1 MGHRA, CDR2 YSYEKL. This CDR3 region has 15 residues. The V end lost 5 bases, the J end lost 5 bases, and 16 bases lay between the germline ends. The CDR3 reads CASSFGSRGDNEQFF. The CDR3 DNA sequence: TGCGCCAGCAGCTTCGGGTCCCGCGGGGACAATGAGCAGTTCTTC.